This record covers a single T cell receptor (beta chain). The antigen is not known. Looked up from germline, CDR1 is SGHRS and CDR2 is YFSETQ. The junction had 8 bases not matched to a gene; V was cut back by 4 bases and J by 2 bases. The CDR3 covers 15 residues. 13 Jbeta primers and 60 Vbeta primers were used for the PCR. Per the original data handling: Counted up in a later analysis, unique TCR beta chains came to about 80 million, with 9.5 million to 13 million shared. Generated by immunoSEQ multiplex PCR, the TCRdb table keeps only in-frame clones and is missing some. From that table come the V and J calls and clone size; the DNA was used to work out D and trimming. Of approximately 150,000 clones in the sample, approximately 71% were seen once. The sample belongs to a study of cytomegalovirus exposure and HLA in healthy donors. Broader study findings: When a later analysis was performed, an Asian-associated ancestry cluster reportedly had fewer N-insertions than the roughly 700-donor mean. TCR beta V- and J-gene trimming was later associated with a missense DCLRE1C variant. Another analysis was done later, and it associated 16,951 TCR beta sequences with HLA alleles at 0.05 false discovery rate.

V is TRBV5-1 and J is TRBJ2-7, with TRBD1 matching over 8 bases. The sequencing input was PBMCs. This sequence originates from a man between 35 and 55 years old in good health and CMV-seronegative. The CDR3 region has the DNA TGCGCCAGCAGCCTCTCCGGGACAGGAGCCTACGAGCAGTACTTC. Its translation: CASSLSGTGAYEQYF.